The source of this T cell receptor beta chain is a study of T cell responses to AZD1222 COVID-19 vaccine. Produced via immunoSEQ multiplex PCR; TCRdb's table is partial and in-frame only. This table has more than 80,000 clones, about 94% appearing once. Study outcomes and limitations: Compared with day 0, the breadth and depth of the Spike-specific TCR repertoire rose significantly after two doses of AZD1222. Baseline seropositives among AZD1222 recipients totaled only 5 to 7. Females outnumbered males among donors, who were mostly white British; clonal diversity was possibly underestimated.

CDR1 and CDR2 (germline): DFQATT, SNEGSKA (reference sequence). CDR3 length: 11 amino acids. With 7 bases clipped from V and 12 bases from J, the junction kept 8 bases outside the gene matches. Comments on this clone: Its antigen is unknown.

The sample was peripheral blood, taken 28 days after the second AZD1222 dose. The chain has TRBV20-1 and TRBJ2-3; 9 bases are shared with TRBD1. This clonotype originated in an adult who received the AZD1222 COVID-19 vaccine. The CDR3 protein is CSGQGGGSQYF. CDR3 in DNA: TGCAGTGGACAGGGGGGGGGTTCACAGTATTTT.